The following is a T cell receptor (beta chain) sequence with its context. This record comes from a study of blood T cell repertoires in COVID-19. Produced via immunoSEQ multiplex PCR; TCRdb's table is partial and in-frame only. Here the sample spans about 250,000 clones, around 85% being singletons. The TCR originated in a man aged 80 or over with acute or convalescent COVID-19. Material: peripheral blood.

This CDR3 reads CASSSTWDRATEAFF. CDR3 coding DNA: TGTGCCAGCAGCTCTACATGGGACAGGGCCACTGAAGCTTTCTTT. The chain uses TRBV3-1 (or the pseudogene TRBV3-2) and TRBJ1-1; TRBD1 matches 9 bases. V trimming: 5 bases; J trimming: 4 bases; junction bases outside the gene matches: 8. Germline lookup yields CDR1 LGHDT and CDR2 YNNKEL (reference sequence). CDR3 size: 15 residues.